A selection of T cell receptor beta chains follows, all from one sample in a study of early T cells in non-severe SARS-CoV-2 infection. MiXCR was run by TCRdb on the 5' RACE reads, yielding one entry per CDR3 protein. The sample gives about 49,000 distinct CDR3 sequences, around 4.6% of which show up once; around 5.5% is in the top ten. Material: whole blood. Source of these receptors: an adult who was a healthcare worker with PCR-confirmed SARS-CoV-2 infection or an uninfected control (not recorded which). Each CDR3 is given with its conserved first and last residue. A D gene is named only where the DNA matches it firmly. Some rows have no size entry. The others give once, few or many, or a class for an expanded clone.

CDR3aa: CASSFLGRTGELFF
CDR3nt: TGTGCCAGCAGTTTTTTGGGACGGACCGGGGAGCTGTTTTTT
v_gene: TRBV27
d_gene: .
j_gene: TRBJ2-2
abundance: many

CDR3aa: CASRLDRGPNSPLHF
CDR3nt: TGTGCCAGCAGATTGGACAGGGGGCCTAATTCACCCCTCCACTTT
v_gene: TRBV5-6
d_gene: TRBD1
j_gene: TRBJ1-6
abundance: many

CDR3aa: CASSLALMGTAEQYF
CDR3nt: TGCGCCAGCAGCTTGGCTTTAATGGGAACGGCCGAGCAGTACTTC
v_gene: TRBV5-1
d_gene: .
j_gene: TRBJ2-7
abundance: many

CDR3aa: CASSLSRSFVGGTTDTQYF
CDR3nt: TGTGCCAGCAGTTTATCGCGGAGTTTTGTCGGAGGAACTACAGATACGCAGTATTTT
v_gene: TRBV27
d_gene: .
j_gene: TRBJ2-3
abundance: many

CDR3aa: CASSLGASTDTQYF
CDR3nt: TGCGCCAGCAGCTTAGGGGCTAGCACAGATACGCAGTATTTT
v_gene: TRBV5-1
d_gene: .
j_gene: TRBJ2-3
abundance: many

CDR3aa: CSVTNRRVQYF
CDR3nt: TGCAGCGTGACCAACAGGAGAGTGCAGTATTTT
v_gene: TRBV29-1
d_gene: .
j_gene: TRBJ2-3
abundance: .

CDR3aa: CSARAQGVQPQHF
CDR3nt: TGCAGTGCTAGAGCACAGGGTGTACAGCCCCAGCATTTT
v_gene: TRBV20-1
d_gene: .
j_gene: TRBJ1-5
abundance: many

CDR3aa: CASSDREGQPQHF
CDR3nt: TGTGCCAGCAGTGACAGGGAAGGACAGCCCCAGCATTTT
v_gene: TRBV12-3/TRBV12-4
d_gene: TRBD1
j_gene: TRBJ1-5
abundance: .

CDR3aa: CASSYRASSTDTQYF
CDR3nt: TGTGCCAGCAGCTACAGGGCATCCTCTACAGATACGCAGTATTTT
v_gene: TRBV21-1
d_gene: .
j_gene: TRBJ2-3
abundance: many

CDR3aa: CASSPQTNPSYEQYF
CDR3nt: TGTGCCAGCAGTCCTCAGACGAACCCGTCCTACGAGCAGTACTTC
v_gene: TRBV5-5
d_gene: .
j_gene: TRBJ2-7
abundance: many

CDR3aa: CSARDRGSLNEQFF
CDR3nt: TGCAGTGCTAGAGACAGGGGGAGCCTCAATGAGCAGTTCTTC
v_gene: TRBV20-1
d_gene: TRBD1
j_gene: TRBJ2-1
abundance: few

CDR3aa: CATRQSSYNSPLHF
CDR3nt: TGTGCCACCCGACAGAGCTCCTATAATTCACCCCTCCACTTT
v_gene: TRBV2
d_gene: .
j_gene: TRBJ1-6
abundance: many

CDR3aa: CASSELDSNYGYTF
CDR3nt: TGTGCCAGCAGTGAGTTGGACAGTAACTATGGCTACACCTTC
v_gene: TRBV2
d_gene: .
j_gene: TRBJ1-2
abundance: many

CDR3aa: CASSPNLDGLNFNEQFF
CDR3nt: TGTGCCAGTAGTCCCAACCTTGACGGACTGAACTTTAATGAGCAGTTCTTC
v_gene: TRBV19
d_gene: .
j_gene: TRBJ2-1
abundance: few

CDR3aa: CASSPGGGAEQFF
CDR3nt: TGTGCCAGCAGCCCCGGGGGAGGGGCTGAGCAGTTCTTC
v_gene: TRBV7-8
d_gene: TRBD2
j_gene: TRBJ2-1
abundance: many

CDR3aa: CSVPGQSYEQYF
CDR3nt: TGCAGCGTGCCGGGACAGTCCTACGAGCAGTACTTC
v_gene: TRBV29-1
d_gene: TRBD1
j_gene: TRBJ2-7
abundance: many

CDR3aa: CASSQEGGGFNEQFF
CDR3nt: TGCGCCAGCAGCCAAGAGGGGGGAGGGTTCAATGAGCAGTTCTTC
v_gene: TRBV4-3
d_gene: TRBD2
j_gene: TRBJ2-1
abundance: many

CDR3aa: CAWTGGNTGELFF
CDR3nt: TGTGCCTGGACAGGGGGAAACACCGGGGAGCTGTTTTTT
v_gene: TRBV30
d_gene: TRBD1
j_gene: TRBJ2-2
abundance: few

CDR3aa: CASRRQRDTEAFF
CDR3nt: TGTGCCAGCAGAAGACAGAGGGACACTGAAGCTTTCTTT
v_gene: TRBV6-1
d_gene: .
j_gene: TRBJ1-1
abundance: .

CDR3aa: CASSPRWAAGGMNEQFF
CDR3nt: TGTGCCAGCAGCCCGCGGTGGGCGGCAGGGGGGATGAATGAGCAGTTCTTC
v_gene: TRBV5-6
d_gene: .
j_gene: TRBJ2-1
abundance: many

CDR3aa: CASSPRGQGNQPQHF
CDR3nt: TGTGCCAGCTCACCACGGGGGCAGGGCAATCAGCCCCAGCATTTT
v_gene: TRBV18
d_gene: .
j_gene: TRBJ1-5
abundance: many

CDR3aa: CASSSSGGAALGQPQHF
CDR3nt: TGTGCCAGCAGCTCCTCCGGAGGGGCCGCCCTGGGTCAGCCCCAGCATTTT
v_gene: TRBV7-2
d_gene: .
j_gene: TRBJ1-5
abundance: many

CDR3aa: CASSSAANANTGELFF
CDR3nt: TGTGCCAGCAGCTCCGCCGCGAACGCGAACACCGGGGAGCTGTTTTTT
v_gene: TRBV13
d_gene: .
j_gene: TRBJ2-2
abundance: many

CDR3aa: CASSLPGQGVYEQYF
CDR3nt: TGTGCCAGCTCACTACCCGGACAGGGCGTCTACGAGCAGTACTTC
v_gene: TRBV18
d_gene: TRBD1
j_gene: TRBJ2-7
abundance: .

CDR3aa: CASSLAQGGQQYF
CDR3nt: TGCGCCAGCAGCTTGGCACAGGGGGGTCAGCAGTACTTC
v_gene: TRBV5-1
d_gene: TRBD1
j_gene: TRBJ2-7
abundance: few

CDR3aa: CASSRTPDNGNTIYF
CDR3nt: TGTGCCAGCAGCCGAACTCCGGACAATGGAAACACCATATATTTT
v_gene: TRBV5-5
d_gene: .
j_gene: TRBJ1-3
abundance: few

CDR3aa: CASSLSGTGGQPQHF
CDR3nt: TGTGCCAGCAGTTTAAGTGGGACAGGGGGACAGCCCCAGCATTTT
v_gene: TRBV12-3/TRBV12-4
d_gene: TRBD1
j_gene: TRBJ1-5
abundance: many

CDR3aa: CSARGAKQGISYNEQFF
CDR3nt: TGCAGTGCTAGGGGAGCCAAACAGGGCATCTCCTACAATGAGCAGTTCTTC
v_gene: TRBV20-1
d_gene: .
j_gene: TRBJ2-1
abundance: many

CDR3aa: CSVEDPFGGPYEQYF
CDR3nt: TGCAGCGTTGAAGATCCATTTGGGGGCCCCTACGAGCAGTACTTC
v_gene: TRBV29-1
d_gene: .
j_gene: TRBJ2-7
abundance: many

CDR3aa: CSVEALSEQYF
CDR3nt: TGCAGCGTTGAAGCCCTGAGCGAGCAGTACTTC
v_gene: TRBV29-1
d_gene: .
j_gene: TRBJ2-7
abundance: many

CDR3aa: CASSLGPGQGTTGELFF
CDR3nt: TGTGCCAGCAGCTTAGGCCCGGGACAGGGGACCACCGGGGAGCTGTTTTTT
v_gene: TRBV7-2
d_gene: TRBD1
j_gene: TRBJ2-2
abundance: many

CDR3aa: CASISRTYNEQFF
CDR3nt: TGTGCCAGCATTTCCCGGACATACAATGAGCAGTTCTTC
v_gene: TRBV12-3/TRBV12-4
d_gene: .
j_gene: TRBJ2-1
abundance: many

CDR3aa: CSAVSRQGIYGYTF
CDR3nt: TGCAGTGCCGTCTCCAGACAGGGGATTTATGGCTACACCTTC
v_gene: TRBV20-1
d_gene: TRBD1
j_gene: TRBJ1-2
abundance: few

CDR3aa: CASSLVGSRDTQYF
CDR3nt: TGCGCCAGCAGCTTGGTCGGTAGTCGGGATACGCAGTATTTT
v_gene: TRBV5-1
d_gene: .
j_gene: TRBJ2-3
abundance: few

CDR3aa: CASSESPLYEQYF
CDR3nt: TGCGCCAGCAGTGAGTCGCCGCTCTACGAGCAGTACTTC
v_gene: TRBV10-2
d_gene: .
j_gene: TRBJ2-7
abundance: many

CDR3aa: CASSQEAIRTGPYEQYF
CDR3nt: TGCGCCAGCAGCCAAGAGGCGATTCGGACAGGGCCATACGAGCAGTACTTC
v_gene: TRBV4-1
d_gene: TRBD1
j_gene: TRBJ2-7
abundance: many

CDR3aa: CASSFFPGQGYDEQFF
CDR3nt: TGTGCCAGCAGCTTCTTCCCGGGACAGGGGTATGATGAGCAGTTCTTC
v_gene: TRBV7-9
d_gene: TRBD1
j_gene: TRBJ2-1
abundance: few

CDR3aa: CASSQDHWATQPQHF
CDR3nt: TGCGCCAGCAGCCAAGATCACTGGGCGACTCAGCCCCAGCATTTT
v_gene: TRBV4-3
d_gene: .
j_gene: TRBJ1-5
abundance: many

CDR3aa: CSAGRTGRYEQYF
CDR3nt: TGCAGTGCTGGGAGGACAGGCCGGTACGAGCAGTACTTC
v_gene: TRBV20-1
d_gene: .
j_gene: TRBJ2-7
abundance: many

CDR3aa: CSGMDTDYEQYF
CDR3nt: TGCAGCGGTATGGACACTGACTACGAGCAGTACTTC
v_gene: TRBV29-1
d_gene: .
j_gene: TRBJ2-7
abundance: .

CDR3aa: CASSSAAIRGHFEQYF
CDR3nt: TGTGCCAGCAGCTCCGCCGCCATCCGGGGCCACTTTGAGCAGTACTTC
v_gene: TRBV7-2
d_gene: .
j_gene: TRBJ2-7
abundance: many

CDR3aa: CASSAISTLKFF
CDR3nt: TGTGCCAGCAGCGCGATCAGTACTTTAAAGTTCTTC
v_gene: TRBV9
d_gene: .
j_gene: TRBJ2-1
abundance: many

CDR3aa: CASSPDSHEQYF
CDR3nt: TGTGCCAGCTCACCTGATTCCCACGAGCAGTACTTC
v_gene: TRBV18
d_gene: .
j_gene: TRBJ2-7
abundance: .

CDR3aa: CASSFRQSGYTF
CDR3nt: TGTGCCAGCAGCTTCCGACAGAGTGGCTACACCTTC
v_gene: TRBV7-9
d_gene: .
j_gene: TRBJ1-2
abundance: .

CDR3aa: CSVEKWAQKNTEAFF
CDR3nt: TGCAGCGTTGAAAAGTGGGCCCAAAAGAACACTGAAGCTTTCTTT
v_gene: TRBV29-1
d_gene: .
j_gene: TRBJ1-1
abundance: many

CDR3aa: CASSDLRGGSGYTF
CDR3nt: TGTGCCAGCAGCGATTTAAGGGGTGGGAGCGGCTACACCTTC
v_gene: TRBV9
d_gene: .
j_gene: TRBJ1-2
abundance: many

CDR3aa: CASSLARGGSTDTQYF
CDR3nt: TGTGCCAGCAGCTTAGCGCGGGGCGGTAGCACAGATACGCAGTATTTT
v_gene: TRBV7-9
d_gene: .
j_gene: TRBJ2-3
abundance: few

CDR3aa: CASSYSANYGYTF
CDR3nt: TGTGCCAGCAGTTACTCTGCTAACTATGGCTACACCTTC
v_gene: TRBV6-5
d_gene: .
j_gene: TRBJ1-2
abundance: many

CDR3aa: CARKVRRDLGDTQYF
CDR3nt: TGTGCCAGAAAAGTCAGGCGGGACCTAGGGGATACGCAGTATTTT
v_gene: TRBV2
d_gene: .
j_gene: TRBJ2-3
abundance: .

CDR3aa: CALLEPGGRAFEETQYF
CDR3nt: TGTGCCCTCCTAGAACCGGGCGGGAGGGCCTTTGAAGAGACCCAGTACTTC
v_gene: TRBV11-2
d_gene: TRBD2
j_gene: TRBJ2-5
abundance: many

CDR3aa: CASRPTGGAYGYTF
CDR3nt: TGTGCCAGCAGGCCTACAGGGGGCGCCTATGGCTACACCTTC
v_gene: TRBV27
d_gene: TRBD1
j_gene: TRBJ1-2
abundance: many

CDR3aa: CASSEFGSNQPQHF
CDR3nt: TGTGCCAGCAGTGAATTCGGTAGCAATCAGCCCCAGCATTTT
v_gene: TRBV6-1
d_gene: .
j_gene: TRBJ1-5
abundance: many

CDR3aa: CASSPGTSGGADYNEQFF
CDR3nt: TGCGCCAGCAGCCCCGGGACTAGCGGGGGGGCGGATTACAATGAGCAGTTCTTC
v_gene: TRBV23-1
d_gene: TRBD2
j_gene: TRBJ2-1
abundance: many

CDR3aa: CASSQARGPQETQYF
CDR3nt: TGTGCCAGCAGCCAAGCGCGGGGACCTCAAGAGACCCAGTACTTC
v_gene: TRBV3-1
d_gene: .
j_gene: TRBJ2-5
abundance: many

CDR3aa: CASSPSGTRGDTQYF
CDR3nt: TGTGCCAGTAGTCCCTCCGGGACCAGAGGAGATACGCAGTATTTT
v_gene: TRBV19
d_gene: .
j_gene: TRBJ2-3
abundance: many

CDR3aa: CSAPTGGETQYF
CDR3nt: TGCAGTGCTCCCACAGGGGGAGAGACCCAGTACTTC
v_gene: TRBV20-1
d_gene: TRBD1
j_gene: TRBJ2-5
abundance: many